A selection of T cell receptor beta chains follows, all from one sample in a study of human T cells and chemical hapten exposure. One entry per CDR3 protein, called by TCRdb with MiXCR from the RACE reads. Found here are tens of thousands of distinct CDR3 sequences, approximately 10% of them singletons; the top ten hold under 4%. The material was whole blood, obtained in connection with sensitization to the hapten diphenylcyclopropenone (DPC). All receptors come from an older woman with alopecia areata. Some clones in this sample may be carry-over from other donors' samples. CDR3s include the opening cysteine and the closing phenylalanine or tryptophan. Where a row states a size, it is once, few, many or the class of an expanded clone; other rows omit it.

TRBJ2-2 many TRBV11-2 CASSPLLSQGKLGGELFF
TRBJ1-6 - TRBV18 CASSPSYDNSPLHF
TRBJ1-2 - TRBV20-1 CSAPRSGQYGYTF
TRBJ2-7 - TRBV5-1 CASSQGASYEQYF
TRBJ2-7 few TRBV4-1 CASSQAPGQGYEQYF
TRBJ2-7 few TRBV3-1 CASSQGGPYEQYF
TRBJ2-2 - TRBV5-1 CASSFGTLVTGELFF
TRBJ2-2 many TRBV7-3 CASSPWERAYTGELFF
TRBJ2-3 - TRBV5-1 CASTREGDTQYF
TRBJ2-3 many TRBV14 CASSLSGGSNTQYF
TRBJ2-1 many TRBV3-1 CASSQDRYNEQFF
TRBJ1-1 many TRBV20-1 CSATGSGTEAFF
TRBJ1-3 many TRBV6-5 CASRVEPGNTIYF
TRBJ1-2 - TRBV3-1 CASSQDAASYGYTF
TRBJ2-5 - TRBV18 CASSKGHQETQYF
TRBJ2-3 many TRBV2 CASILFGTDTQYF